Listed here are 9 T cell receptor beta chains from one sample, sequenced in a study of blood T cell repertoires in COVID-19. Repertoires were generated with immunoSEQ multiplex PCR, while TCRdb's copy carries only in-frame clones and drops some. The profile covers roughly 380,000 clones, with roughly 89% appearing a single time and 3.9% taken by the ten largest. The specimen was peripheral blood. These receptors were collected from a woman aged 60-75 years with COVID-19, enrolled during active disease.

The rearrangement joins TRBV29-1 to TRBJ2-3; 7 bases are a match to TRBD2. V shed 7 bases, J shed 2 bases, and the junction held 6 bases outside the gene matches. CDR3 size: 13 residues. In germline, CDR1 is SQVTM, CDR2 ANQGSEA. The CDR3 coding sequence is TGCAGCGCCGGACGGGGGGTCACAGATACGCAGTATTTT. Translated: CSAGRGVTDTQYF.

V gene TRBV5-1 combines with J gene TRBJ2-1; maybe TRBD1 (5 bases). The V end lost 3 bases, the J end lost 0 bases, and 10 bases lay between the germline ends. The CDR3 runs to 15 residues. Germline lookup yields CDR1 SGHRS and CDR2 YFSETQ. The CDR3 here is CASSSGHTSYNEQFF. CDR3 bases: TGCGCCAGCAGCTCCGGACATACCTCCTACAATGAGCAGTTCTTC.

In its sample, this clone was seen once. The chain uses TRBV3-1 (or the pseudogene TRBV3-2) and TRBJ1-1, with 11 bases aligning to TRBD1. Germline loops: CDR1 LGHDT, CDR2 YNNKEL (reference sequence). V lost 4 bases, J lost 0 bases, and 4 bases stayed unmatched. The CDR3 is 16 amino acids. The CDR3 DNA reads TGTGCCAGCAGCCCCCGGGACAGGGGGATGAACACTGAAGCTTTCTTT. It specifies CASSPRDRGMNTEAFF.

The chain employs TRBV14 and TRBJ2-1, with D maybe TRBD1 (6 bases). V gave up 6 bases and J gave up 5 bases, with 17 bases separating them. The CDR3 covers 15 residues. CDR1 SGHDN and CDR2 FVKESK come from the germline V gene. This CDR3 reads CASRQSGTRNNEQFF. CDR3 in DNA: TGTGCCAGCAGGCAGTCAGGGACAAGGAACAATGAGCAGTTCTTC.

The rearrangement uses TRBV24-1 and TRBJ2-1; 8 bases map to TRBD1. This CDR3 spans 16 amino acids. Germline V CDR1 and CDR2: KGHDR, SFDVKD. J lost 5 bases, V lost 1 base, and 6 bases had no gene match. The CDR3 sequence is CATSDFPQGADNEQFF. The CDR3 nucleotides are TGTGCCACCAGTGATTTTCCCCAGGGGGCGGACAATGAGCAGTTCTTC.

This chain uses TRBV5-1 with TRBJ2-2; 7 positions agree with TRBD1. The junction had 6 bases not matched to a gene; V was cut back by 3 bases and J by 4 bases. The CDR3 runs to 15 residues. Germline CDR1 and CDR2: SGHRS and YFSETQ. The CDR3 protein is CASSYDPGGTGELFF. DNA for the CDR3: TGCGCCAGCAGCTACGACCCAGGGGGCACCGGGGAGCTGTTTTTT.

Details on this clone: Other DNA sequences in this specimen translate into the identical CDR3. J is TRBJ1-2 and V is TRBV5-1; TRBD1 might be the D (5 bases). Germline V gives CDR1 SGHRS, CDR2 YFSETQ. V shed 1 base and J shed 5 bases, with 9 bases lying between them. There are 13 residues in the CDR3. In nucleotides, the CDR3 is TGCGCCAGCAGCTTGACGGGGGATTATGGCTACACCTTC. As protein: CASSLTGDYGYTF.

On this clone itself: One end of the junction does not line up with germline, which may come from a read error. This chain joins TRBV3-1 (or the pseudogene TRBV3-2) and TRBJ2-5; 7 nucleotides agree with TRBD1. The CDR3 has 14 amino acids. Per germline, CDR1 LGHDT and CDR2 YNNKEL (reference sequence). CDR3 sequence reads: CVSSGQEPRGAQYF. CDR3 nucleotide sequence: TGTGTCAGCAGTGGACAGGAACCCCGAGGGGCCCAGTACTTC.

J is TRBJ2-1 and V is TRBV15, with D hard to call. CDR1 and CDR2 (germline): LNHNV, YYDKDF (reference sequence). Trimming took 1 base from V and 2 from J, leaving 12 bases between them. The CDR3 length is 16 residues. Here the CDR3 reads CATSRGGQLTYNEQFF. The CDR3 DNA sequence: TGTGCCACCAGCAGAGGAGGCCAACTCACCTACAATGAGCAGTTCTTC. The full variable domain, completed using reference TRBV15 and TRBJ2-1, is DAMVIQNPRYQVTQFGKPVTLSCSQTLNHNVMYWYQQKSSQAPKLLFHYYDKDFNNEADTPDNFQSRRPNTSFCFLDIRSPGLGDTAMYLCATSRGGQLTYNEQFFGPGTRLTVL.